The 22 T cell receptor beta chains presented below share a single source sample, sequenced in a study of brain T cells in children with intractable seizures. TCRdb's table, derived via immunoSEQ multiplex PCR, lists solely in-frame clones and lacks some. The sample records roughly 64,000 clones, around 96% being singletons. The input for sequencing was peripheral blood, taken at surgery. The source of these receptors is a boy in the first two years of life with focal cortical dysplasia and intractable seizures.

The rearrangement uses TRBV18 and TRBJ2-2, with D maybe TRBD1 (5 bases). V was trimmed by 2 bases and J by 0 bases, leaving 7 bases between them. Germline CDR1 and CDR2: KGHSH and LQKENI. This CDR3 comprises 15 residues. The DNA for the CDR3 is TGTGCCAGCTCACCAGGACAAGCGAACACCGGGGAGCTGTTTTTT. Translating it yields CASSPGQANTGELFF.

J is TRBJ2-3 and V is TRBV5-4, with 11 bases aligning to TRBD2. The CDR3 has 18 residues. With V trimmed by 4 bases and J by 2 bases, 12 bases remained unmatched. In germline, CDR1 is SGHNT, CDR2 YYREEE (reference sequence). The CDR3 DNA follows: TGTGCCAGCAGCCCAGCCCCTTTACTAGCGGGGGTCACAGATACGCAGTATTTT. Translated: CASSPAPLLAGVTDTQYF.

V is TRBV6-5 and J is TRBJ2-5; 9 bases map to TRBD2. Losses at the gene ends were 7 bases for V and 5 bases for J; bases not matched to a gene: 11. CDR3 size: 15 residues. CDR1 is MNHEY and CDR2 is SVGAGI in the germline V gene. CDR3 in amino acids: CASKYGGGAYETQYF. CDR3 bases: TGTGCCAGCAAATATGGCGGGGGGGCTTATGAGACCCAGTACTTC.

V usage is TRBV2 and J usage is TRBJ2-7, with D possibly being TRBD1 (6 bases). CDR3 size: 15 residues. Trimming cost V 4 bases and J 3 bases, with 16 bases left between them. The V gene's germline CDR1 is SNHLY and CDR2 FYNNEI. The CDR3 sequence is CASSAPTGTGYEQYF. The CDR3 coding sequence is TGTGCCAGCAGTGCACCGACAGGAACGGGCTACGAGCAGTACTTC.

This rearrangement joins TRBV18 to TRBJ2-1; 7 bases align to TRBD2. V gave up 2 bases and J gave up 8 bases; unmatched junction bases: 9. Per the germline V gene, CDR1 is KGHSH and CDR2 is LQKENI. CDR3 length: 15 amino acids. CDR3 nucleotides: TGTGCCAGCTCACCAACCGGGACTAAAGTCGATGAGCAGTTCTTC. Translating it yields CASSPTGTKVDEQFF. Complete variable domain (other parts from reference TRBV18 and TRBJ2-1): NAGVMQNPRHLVRRRGQEARLRCSPMKGHSHVYWYRQLPEEGLKFMVYLQKENIIDESGMPKERFSAEFPKEGPSILRIQQVVRGDSAAYFCASSPTGTKVDEQFFGPGTRLTVL.

This rearrangement joins TRBV9 to TRBJ2-3, with TRBD2 matching 12 bases. This CDR3 region has 16 residues. After removal of 0 bases from V and 7 bases from J, the junction contained 6 bases not matched to a gene. Germline V CDR1 and CDR2: SGDLS, YYNGEE. CDR3 nucleotide sequence: TGTGCCAGCAGCGTAGAACTAGCGGGGGGATTATATACGCAGTATTTT. Protein: CASSVELAGGLYTQYF.

The chain is built from TRBV6-5 and TRBJ2-1, with 9 bases fitting TRBD2. The CDR3 spans 14 residues. Germline CDR1 and CDR2: MNHEY and SVGAGI. V shed 10 bases, J shed 12 bases, and the junction held 16 bases outside the gene matches. The DNA of the CDR3 is TGTGCCATTTCGGAGGCGGGGGGGTCCCGAGGGCAGTTCTTC. Protein product: CAISEAGGSRGQFF.

To note about this clone: Mismatch with germline at one junction end may stem from a read error. J is TRBJ2-5 and V is TRBV5-4; no clear D. From germline, CDR1 is SGHNT and CDR2 YYREEE (reference sequence). The CDR3 runs to 13 residues. CDR3 DNA: TGTGCCAGCAGCCCTGGGCCTTTAGAGACCCGGTACTTC. It is translated as CASSPGPLETRYF.

This chain uses TRBV6-5 with TRBJ2-5; 8 positions agree with TRBD2. The CDR3 runs to 14 residues. V was clipped by 5 bases and J by 1 base; unmatched bases: 3. Germline CDR1 and CDR2: MNHEY and SVGAGI. The CDR3 loop is CASSSGGFQETQYF. CDR3 sequence (DNA): TGTGCCAGCAGTAGCGGGGGCTTCCAAGAGACCCAGTACTTC.

The V call is TRBV19, the J call TRBJ1-2; D is uncertain. V shed 8 bases and J shed 8 bases, with 15 bases lying between them. The CDR3 loop spans 12 amino acids. From germline, CDR1 is LNHDA and CDR2 SQIVND (reference sequence). The CDR3 loop reads CASGPSGGGYTF. CDR3 sequence (DNA): TGTGCCAGTGGGCCCTCCGGAGGGGGCTACACCTTC.

The chain is built from TRBV5-1 and TRBJ1-5; the D is unclear. V dropped 0 bases and J dropped 5 bases, with 6 bases sitting between them. The CDR3 covers 13 residues. The V gene's germline CDR1 is SGHRS and CDR2 YFSETQ. This CDR3 reads CASSLAADQPQHF. The CDR3 DNA reads as TGCGCCAGCAGCTTGGCGGCGGATCAGCCCCAGCATTTT.

The V call is TRBV2, the J call TRBJ2-3, with 10 nucleotides matching TRBD2. CDR3 size: 16 residues. Germline V CDR1 and CDR2: SNHLY, FYNNEI. V lost 4 bases, J lost 2 bases, and 6 bases stayed unmatched. CDR3 residues: CASSGTSGLVTDTQYF. The CDR3, as DNA: TGTGCCAGCAGTGGGACTAGCGGTTTGGTCACAGATACGCAGTATTTT.

This sequence joins TRBV2 and TRBJ1-2; tentative D call: TRBD1 (5 bases). This CDR3 contains 13 residues. V was cut by 4 bases and J by 0 bases, with 6 bases left in between. Germline-derived CDR1 and CDR2 are SNHLY and FYNNEI. The chain's CDR3 is CASSATANYGYTF. CDR3 nucleotide sequence: TGTGCCAGCAGTGCGACAGCTAACTATGGCTACACCTTC. The complete variable domain, with remaining parts taken from reference TRBV2 and TRBJ1-2, reads EPEVTQTPSHQVTQMGQEVILRCVPISNHLYFYWYRQILGQKVEFLVSFYNNEISEKSEIFDDQFSVERPDGSNFTLKIRSTKLEDSAMYFCASSATANYGYTFGSGTRLTVV.

The J gene is TRBJ2-7, the V gene TRBV9; 9 bases align to TRBD2. The V gene's germline CDR1 is SGDLS and CDR2 YYNGEE. J gave up 4 bases and V 0 bases, and 8 bases lay outside the gene matches. The CDR3 runs to 16 residues. The CDR3 protein is CASSVVAASGIYEQYF. The CDR3 DNA reads TGTGCCAGCAGCGTAGTGGCGGCTAGCGGGATTTACGAGCAGTACTTC.

The chain joins TRBV27 to TRBJ2-1; D unclear. The germline V and J ends were trimmed by 5 bases and 5 bases, with 10 bases remaining between them. Looked up from germline, CDR1 is MNHEY and CDR2 is SMNVEV (reference sequence). The CDR3 extends over 13 amino acids. The DNA for the CDR3 is TGTGCCAGCAGTGCTAGTACCCACAATGAGCAGTTCTTC. It is translated as CASSASTHNEQFF.

The chain couples TRBV7-2 to TRBJ2-5, with TRBD2 identical over 7 bases. The CDR3 consists of 15 residues. The V gene's germline CDR1 is SGHTA and CDR2 FQGNSA. Germline trimming cut 5 bases from V and 5 bases from J; bases unmatched to any gene: 11. The CDR3 here is CASSVFRGTIETQYF. CDR3 in DNA: TGTGCCAGCAGCGTCTTTCGCGGGACTATTGAGACCCAGTACTTC.

CDR3 coding DNA: TGTGCCAGCAGTGACCTCGGGACGGGGAATGAAAAACTGTTTTTT. Its translation: CASSDLGTGNEKLFF. V usage is TRBV2 and J usage is TRBJ1-4, with TRBD1 as a possible D gene (5 bases). Germline V gene data show CDR1 as SNHLY and CDR2 as FYNNEI. V was trimmed by 3 bases and J by 5 bases, leaving 13 bases between them. This CDR3 is built from 15 residues.

V gene TRBV19 combines with J gene TRBJ1-2, with 9 nucleotides matching TRBD1. V shed 6 bases, J shed 8 bases, and the junction held 7 bases outside the gene matches. Germline loops: CDR1 LNHDA, CDR2 SQIVND (reference sequence). The CDR3 runs 13 residues. CDR3 sequence (DNA): TGTGCCAGTAGGCTTGGACAGGGGTTCGGCTACACCTTC. This translates into CASRLGQGFGYTF.

This chain joins TRBV20-1 and TRBJ1-1; D possibly corresponds to TRBD1 (6 bases). Trimming removed 3 bases at V and 1 base at J, with 18 bases between. The CDR3 is made up of 16 amino acids. Germline CDR1 reads DFQATT; CDR2 reads SNEGSKA (reference sequence). CDR3 bases: TGCAGTGCTAGTCGGTGGAAGGGGGTGCAGAACACTGAAGCTTTCTTT. Amino acid sequence: CSASRWKGVQNTEAFF.

This chain links TRBV9 with TRBJ2-3; TRBD2 agrees at 14 bases. This CDR3 contains 16 residues. From germline, CDR1 is SGDLS and CDR2 YYNGEE. J lost 4 bases, V lost 3 bases, and 4 bases had no gene match. The CDR3 DNA follows: TGTGCCAGCAGCGGAGGGACTAGCGGGAGCTCAGATACGCAGTATTTT. It specifies CASSGGTSGSSDTQYF. Supplemented by reference TRBV9 and TRBJ2-3, the full variable domain reads DSGVTQTPKHLITATGQRVTLRCSPRSGDLSVYWYQQSLDQGLQFLIQYYNGEERAKGNILERFSAQQFPDLHSELNLSSLELGDSALYFCASSGGTSGSSDTQYFGPGTRLTVL.

The chain joins TRBV7-9 to TRBJ2-3; the match to TRBD2 covers 10 bases. This CDR3 is built from 16 residues. Looked up from germline, CDR1 is SEHNR and CDR2 is FQNEAQ (reference sequence). With V trimmed by 2 bases and J by 3 bases, 5 bases remained unmatched. The CDR3 DNA reads TGTGCCAGCAGCTTACTAGCGGGAGTCCTGACAGATACGCAGTATTTT. Its translation is CASSLLAGVLTDTQYF.

This rearrangement joins TRBV7-9 to TRBJ1-1; D is undetermined. CDR1 SEHNR and CDR2 FQNEAQ come from the germline V gene (reference sequence). Deletions cut 1 base from V and 0 bases from J, with 9 bases between. The CDR3 loop spans 15 amino acids. CDR3 sequence reads: CASSLVQALNTEAFF. Here the CDR3 DNA reads TGTGCCAGCAGCTTAGTGCAGGCCCTGAACACTGAAGCTTTCTTT.